This TCR beta chain was captured by sequencing in a study of shared clonotypes between healthy human individuals. This CDR3 spans 11 amino acids. With 8 bases clipped from V and 3 bases from J, the junction kept 1 base outside the gene matches. Germline-derived CDR1 and CDR2 are SNHLY and FYNNEI. Findings of the study overall: Clonotypes shared by all four sorted-subset donors had higher generation probabilities than non-shared clonotypes.

Profiled with immunoSEQ multiplex PCR; TCRdb holds only in-frame clones, not every one. In the table there are approximately 100,000 clones, roughly two thirds of which are singletons. To note about this clone: The target antigen is unknown.

The clonotype was recovered from a man aged 25-45 years in good health. The chain combines TRBV2 with TRBJ2-7, with 7 bases matching TRBD2. The sample was memory CD8+ T cells sorted from blood. Described subset: CD45RO+ cells pooled with CCR7-negative TemRA cells. The CDR3 loop reads CASREDYEQYF. CDR3 nucleotides: TGTGCCAGCCGGGAGGACTACGAGCAGTACTTC.